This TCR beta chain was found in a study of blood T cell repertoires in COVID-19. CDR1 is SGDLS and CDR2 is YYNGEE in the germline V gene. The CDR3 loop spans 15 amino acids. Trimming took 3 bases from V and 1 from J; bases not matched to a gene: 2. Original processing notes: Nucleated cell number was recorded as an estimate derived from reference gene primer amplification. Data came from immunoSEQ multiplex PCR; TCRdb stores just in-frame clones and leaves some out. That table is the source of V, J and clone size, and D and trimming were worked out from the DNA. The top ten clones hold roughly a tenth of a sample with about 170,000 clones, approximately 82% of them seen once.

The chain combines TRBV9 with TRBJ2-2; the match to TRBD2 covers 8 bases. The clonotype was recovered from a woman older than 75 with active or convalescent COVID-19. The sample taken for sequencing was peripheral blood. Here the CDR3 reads CASSGSGGNTGELFF. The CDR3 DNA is TGTGCCAGCAGCGGGAGCGGGGGGAACACCGGGGAGCTGTTTTTT.